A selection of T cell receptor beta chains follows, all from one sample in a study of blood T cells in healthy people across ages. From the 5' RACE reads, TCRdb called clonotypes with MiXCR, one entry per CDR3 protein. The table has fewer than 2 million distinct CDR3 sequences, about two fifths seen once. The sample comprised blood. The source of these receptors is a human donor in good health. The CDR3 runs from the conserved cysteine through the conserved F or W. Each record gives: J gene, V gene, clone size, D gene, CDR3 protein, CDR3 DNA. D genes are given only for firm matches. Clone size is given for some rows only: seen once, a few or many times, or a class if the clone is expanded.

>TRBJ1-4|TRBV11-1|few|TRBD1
CASRPPGQLNEKLFF
TGTGCCAGCAGACCCCCGGGACAGCTAAATGAAAAACTGTTTTTT
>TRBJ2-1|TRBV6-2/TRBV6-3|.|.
CASSHIYEQFF
TGTGCCAGCTCCCATATTTATGAGCAGTTCTTC
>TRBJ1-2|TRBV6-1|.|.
CASRETSYFDYTF
TGTGCCAGCAGGGAGACCAGCTATTTTGACTACACCTTC
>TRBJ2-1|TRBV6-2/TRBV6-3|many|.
CASGGQPNEQFF
TGTGCCAGCGGCGGACAGCCCAATGAGCAGTTCTTC
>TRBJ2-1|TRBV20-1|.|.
CSASEGTYNEQFF
TGCAGTGCTAGCGAGGGAACCTACAATGAGCAGTTCTTC
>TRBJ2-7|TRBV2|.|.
CASSEPGKYEQYF
TGTGCCAGCAGTGAACCAGGGAAGTACGAGCAGTACTTC
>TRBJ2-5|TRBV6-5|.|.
CASSYSSTGQETQYF
TGTGCCAGCAGTTACTCGTCAACAGGCCAAGAGACCCAGTACTTC
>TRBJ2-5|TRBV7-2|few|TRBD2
CASSSGDSSGGETQYF
TGTGCCAGCAGCTCCGGAGACTCTAGCGGGGGGGAGACCCAGTACTTC
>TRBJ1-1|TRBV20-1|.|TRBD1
CSANRGVMNTEAFF
TGCAGTGCCAACAGGGGAGTCATGAACACTGAAGCTTTCTTT
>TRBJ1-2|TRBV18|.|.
CASSPTDSRGYTF
TGTGCCAGCTCACCGACGGACAGTCGCGGCTACACCTTC
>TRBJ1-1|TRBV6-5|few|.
CASSYPVTGEAFF
TGTGCCAGCAGTTATCCCGTGACAGGAGAAGCTTTCTTT
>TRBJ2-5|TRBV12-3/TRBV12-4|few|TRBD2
CASSLRLGLAGSPQETQYF
TGTGCCAGCAGTTTACGACTGGGACTAGCGGGGAGTCCCCAAGAGACCCAGTACTTC
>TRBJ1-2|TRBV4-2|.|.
CASSHLQGIDQHGYTF
TGTGCCAGCAGCCATCTGCAGGGAATAGACCAGCATGGCTACACCTTC
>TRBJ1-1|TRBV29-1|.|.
CCVEGLMNTEAFF
TGCTGCGTTGAAGGACTCATGAACACTGAAGCTTTCTTT
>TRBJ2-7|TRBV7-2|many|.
CASSFRSSYEQYF
TGTGCCAGCAGCTTCAGGAGCTCCTACGAGCAGTACTTC
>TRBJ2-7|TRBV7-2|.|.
CASSLAAVSSYEQYF
TGTGCCAGCAGCTTAGCTGCAGTTAGCTCCTACGAGCAGTACTTC
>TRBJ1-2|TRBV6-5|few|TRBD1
CASSRTGSGGYTF
TGTGCCAGCAGTCGGACAGGGTCGGGCGGCTACACCTTC
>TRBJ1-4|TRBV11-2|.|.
CASSLGHPTSKLFF
TGTGCCAGCAGCTTGGGCCATCCAACCTCAAAACTGTTTTTT
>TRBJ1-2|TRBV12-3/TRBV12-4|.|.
CASSTRGESYTF
TGTGCCAGCAGTACAAGGGGCGAGAGCTACACCTTC
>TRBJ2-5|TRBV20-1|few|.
CSASGRGRGETQYF
TGCAGTGCTAGTGGGCGGGGTAGGGGAGAGACCCAGTACTTC
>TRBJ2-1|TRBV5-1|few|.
CASSWGDRYNEQFF
TGCGCCAGCAGCTGGGGAGACAGGTACAATGAGCAGTTCTTC
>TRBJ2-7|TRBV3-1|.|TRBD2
CASSQDFERGSYEQYF
TGTGCCAGCAGCCAAGATTTTGAGCGGGGATCCTACGAGCAGTACTTC
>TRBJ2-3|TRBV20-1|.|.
CSAGADTNTQYF
TGCAGCGCGGGGGCCGACACAAATACGCAGTATTTT
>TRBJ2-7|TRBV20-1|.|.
CSARDLQSYEQYF
TGCAGTGCTAGAGATTTACAGTCCTACGAGCAGTACTTC
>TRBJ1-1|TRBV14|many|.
CASSQDWNTEAFF
TGTGCCAGCAGCCAAGATTGGAACACTGAAGCTTTCTTT
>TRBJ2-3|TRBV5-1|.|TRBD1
CASRQGAAATDTQYF
TGCGCCAGCAGACAGGGGGCGGCTGCCACAGATACGCAGTATTTT
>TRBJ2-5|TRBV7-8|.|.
CASSLAASGETQYF
TGTGCCAGCAGCTTAGCGGCCAGCGGGGAGACCCAGTACTTC
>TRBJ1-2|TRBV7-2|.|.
CASSLWAGSYGYTF
TGTGCCAGCAGCCTTTGGGCAGGGTCCTATGGCTACACCTTC
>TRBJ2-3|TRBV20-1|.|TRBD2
CSSRAGGSTDTQYF
TGCAGTTCTAGGGCGGGGGGGAGCACAGATACGCAGTATTTT
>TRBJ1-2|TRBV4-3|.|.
CAGSQSSAALLSYGYTF
TGCGCCGGCAGCCAATCTTCCGCGGCCCTACTTAGCTATGGCTACACCTTC
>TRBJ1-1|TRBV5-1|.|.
CASSSRDLRKNTEAFF
TGCGCCAGCAGCTCCCGGGACCTTAGAAAGAACACTGAAGCTTTCTTT
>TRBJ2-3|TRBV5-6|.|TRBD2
CASSPPGLGTWDTQYF
TGTGCCAGCAGCCCACCGGGACTAGGGACTTGGGATACGCAGTATTTT
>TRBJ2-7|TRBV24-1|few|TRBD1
CATSDSQGASYEQYF
TGTGCCACCAGTGATTCACAGGGGGCCTCGTACGAGCAGTACTTC
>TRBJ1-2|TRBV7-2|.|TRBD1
CASSLEGTGVPYGYTF
TGTGCCAGCAGCTTAGAAGGGACAGGGGTCCCCTATGGCTACACCTTC
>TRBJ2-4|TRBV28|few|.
CASNGGEVAKNIQYF
TGTGCCAGCAATGGTGGCGAAGTAGCCAAAAACATTCAGTACTTC
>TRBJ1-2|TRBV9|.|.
CASSVDAGSYGYTF
TGTGCCAGCAGCGTAGACGCCGGGAGCTATGGCTACACCTTC
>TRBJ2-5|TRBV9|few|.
CASSATGAGQETQYF
TGTGCCAGCAGCGCAACGGGGGCAGGACAAGAGACCCAGTACTTC
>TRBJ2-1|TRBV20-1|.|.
CSARSVDYEQFF
TGCAGTGCCCGTTCAGTGGACTATGAGCAGTTCTTC
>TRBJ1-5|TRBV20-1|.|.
CSARGEGSDQPQHF
TGCAGTGCTAGGGGGGAAGGGTCCGATCAGCCCCAGCATTTT
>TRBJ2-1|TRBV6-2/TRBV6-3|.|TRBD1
CASSRRTGLRGQFF
TGTGCCAGCAGTCGCCGGACAGGCCTCCGGGGGCAGTTCTTC